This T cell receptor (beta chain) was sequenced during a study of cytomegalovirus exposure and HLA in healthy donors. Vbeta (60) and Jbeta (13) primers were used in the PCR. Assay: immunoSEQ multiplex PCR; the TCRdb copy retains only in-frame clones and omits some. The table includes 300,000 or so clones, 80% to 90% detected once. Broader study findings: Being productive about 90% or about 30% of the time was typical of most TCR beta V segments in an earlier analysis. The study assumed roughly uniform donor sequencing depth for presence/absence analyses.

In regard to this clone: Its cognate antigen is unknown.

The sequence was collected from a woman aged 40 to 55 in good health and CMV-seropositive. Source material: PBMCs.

The CDR3 protein is CASSPGIYGYTF. CDR3 DNA sequence: TGTGCCAGCAGTCCGGGTATCTATGGCTACACCTTC. V gene TRBV6-5 combines with J gene TRBJ1-2; D is unresolved. Germline V gene data show CDR1 as MNHEY and CDR2 as SVGAGI. Between the trimmed V and J ends, which lost 5 bases and 4 bases, there was a span of 8 bases. The CDR3 length is 12 residues.